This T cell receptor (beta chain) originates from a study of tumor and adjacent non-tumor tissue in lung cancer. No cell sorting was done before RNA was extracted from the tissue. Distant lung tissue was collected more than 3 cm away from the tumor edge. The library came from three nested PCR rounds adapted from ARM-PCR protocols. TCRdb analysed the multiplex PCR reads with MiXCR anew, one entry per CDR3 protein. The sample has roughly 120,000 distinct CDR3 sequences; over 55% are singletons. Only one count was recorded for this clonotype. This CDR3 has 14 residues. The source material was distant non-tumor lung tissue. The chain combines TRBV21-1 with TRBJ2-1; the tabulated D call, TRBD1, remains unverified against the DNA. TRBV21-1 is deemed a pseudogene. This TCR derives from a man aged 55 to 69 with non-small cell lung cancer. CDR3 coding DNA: TGTGCCAGCAGCAGACCCGGGACAATGAATGAGCAGTTCTTC. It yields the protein CASSRPGTMNEQFF.